The present TCR beta chain was sequenced within a study of beta chain features in type 1 diabetes. Study-wide results and caveats: Any PCR bias toward short templates would affect both groups alike. Moderate but significant shortening of TCRB CDR3s was recorded in all four CD4+ subsets from Type 1 diabetes patients. Researchers reported that naive, central memory and Treg TCRB repertoires appeared more similar in patients than in healthy donors.

This clone was detected only a few times. Its specificity is unknown. The CDR3 sequence is 13 residues long. V dropped 8 bases and J dropped 5 bases, with 14 bases sitting between them. Germline V gene lookup returns CDR1 SGHTA and CDR2 FQGTGA. Expressed TCRB transcripts were sequenced after all isolated RNA was converted to cDNA. There were approximately 3.7 million reads on average in the naive, central memory and regulatory T cell samples. Repertoires were generated with immunoSEQ multiplex PCR, while TCRdb's copy carries only in-frame clones and drops some. The sample holds fewer than 300,000 clones, approximately 10% seen once. CD45RO/CCR7/CD25/CD127/CD95/CD27 separated CD4+ naive, central memory, regulatory and stem cell-like memory cells by sorting.

The TCR was taken from a man aged 25 to 45 with type 1 diabetes. The material sequenced was naive CD4+ T cells from blood. The V call is TRBV7-3, the J call TRBJ2-3; possible D gene TRBD2, 7 bases. The DNA of the CDR3 is TGTGCCAGCGGGGGGGGCAGCGGAGATACGCAGTATTTT. Protein: CASGGGSGDTQYF.